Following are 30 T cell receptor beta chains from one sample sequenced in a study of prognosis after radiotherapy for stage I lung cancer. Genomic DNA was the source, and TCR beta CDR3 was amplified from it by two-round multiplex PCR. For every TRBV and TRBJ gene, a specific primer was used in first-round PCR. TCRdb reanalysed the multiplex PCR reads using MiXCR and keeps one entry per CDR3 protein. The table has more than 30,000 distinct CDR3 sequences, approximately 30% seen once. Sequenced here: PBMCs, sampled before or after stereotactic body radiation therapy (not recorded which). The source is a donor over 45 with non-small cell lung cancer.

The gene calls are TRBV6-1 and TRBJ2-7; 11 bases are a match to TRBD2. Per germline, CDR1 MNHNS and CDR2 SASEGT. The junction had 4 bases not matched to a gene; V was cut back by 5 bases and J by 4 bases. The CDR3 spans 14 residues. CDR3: CASSIAGGPYEQYF. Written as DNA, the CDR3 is TGTGCCAGCAGTATAGCGGGAGGGCCTTACGAGCAGTACTTC.

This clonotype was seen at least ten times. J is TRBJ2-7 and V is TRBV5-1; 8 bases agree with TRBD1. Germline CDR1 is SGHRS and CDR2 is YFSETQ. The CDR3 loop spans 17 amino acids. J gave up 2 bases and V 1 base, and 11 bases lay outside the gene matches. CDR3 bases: TGCGCCAGCAGCTTGAGGGGCAGGGGGCGACAGACCTACGAGCAGTACTTC. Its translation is CASSLRGRGRQTYEQYF. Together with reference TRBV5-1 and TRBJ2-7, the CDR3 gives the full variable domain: KAGVTQTPRYLIKTRGQQVTLSCSPISGHRSVSWYQQTPGQGLQFLFEYFSETQRNKGNFPGRFSGRQFSNSRSEMNVSTLELGDSALYLCASSLRGRGRQTYEQYFGPGTRLTVT.

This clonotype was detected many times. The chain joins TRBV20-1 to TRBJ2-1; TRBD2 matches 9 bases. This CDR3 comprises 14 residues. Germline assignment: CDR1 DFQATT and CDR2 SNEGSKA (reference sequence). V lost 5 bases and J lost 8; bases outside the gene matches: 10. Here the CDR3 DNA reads TGCAGTGCTGGGGGTAGCGGGAGTAATGATGAGCAGTTCTTC. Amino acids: CSAGGSGSNDEQFF.

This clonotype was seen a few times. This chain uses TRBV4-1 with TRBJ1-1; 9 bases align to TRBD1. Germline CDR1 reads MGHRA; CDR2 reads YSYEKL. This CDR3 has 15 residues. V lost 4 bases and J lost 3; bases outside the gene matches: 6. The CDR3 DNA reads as TGCGCCAGCAGCCCAACTACAGGGGGCGACACTGAAGCTTTCTTT. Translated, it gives CASSPTTGGDTEAFF.

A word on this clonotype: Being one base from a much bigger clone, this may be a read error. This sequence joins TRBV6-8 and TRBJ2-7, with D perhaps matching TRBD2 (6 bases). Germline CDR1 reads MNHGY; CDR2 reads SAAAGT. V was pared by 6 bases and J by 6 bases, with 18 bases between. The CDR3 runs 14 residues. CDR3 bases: TGTGCCAGCAGCCCGGGACTCATAGGGAGCGAGCAGTACTTC. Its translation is CASSPGLIGSEQYF.

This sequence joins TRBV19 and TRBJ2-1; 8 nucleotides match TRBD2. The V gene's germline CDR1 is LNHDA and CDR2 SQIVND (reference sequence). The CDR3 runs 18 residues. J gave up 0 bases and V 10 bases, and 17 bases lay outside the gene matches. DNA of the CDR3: TGTGCCAAGAAAGTGCGGGACTATCGGGAGGGCTCCTACAATGAGCAGTTCTTC. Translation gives CAKKVRDYREGSYNEQFF.

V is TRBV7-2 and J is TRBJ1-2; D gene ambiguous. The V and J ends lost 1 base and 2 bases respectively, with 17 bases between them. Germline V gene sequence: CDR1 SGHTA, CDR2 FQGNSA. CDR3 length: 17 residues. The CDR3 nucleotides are TGTGCCAGCAGCTTAGTAGTGGTAGTAGCTCAAAACTATGGCTACACCTTC. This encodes CASSLVVVVAQNYGYTF.

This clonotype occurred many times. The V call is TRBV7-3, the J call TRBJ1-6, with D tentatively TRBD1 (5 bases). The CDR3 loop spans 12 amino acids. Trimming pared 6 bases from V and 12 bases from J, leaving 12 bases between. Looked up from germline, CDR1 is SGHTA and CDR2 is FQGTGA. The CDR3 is CASRSGAGPLHF. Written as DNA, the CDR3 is TGTGCCAGCAGATCTGGGGCGGGACCCCTCCACTTT.

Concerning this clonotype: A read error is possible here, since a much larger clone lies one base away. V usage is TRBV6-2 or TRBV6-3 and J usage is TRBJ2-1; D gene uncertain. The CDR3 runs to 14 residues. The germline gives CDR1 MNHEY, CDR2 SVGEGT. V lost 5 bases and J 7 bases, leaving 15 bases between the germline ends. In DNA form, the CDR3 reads TGTGCCAGCAGTACCCGACATGGAAGAAATGAGCAGTTCTTC. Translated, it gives CASSTRHGRNEQFF.

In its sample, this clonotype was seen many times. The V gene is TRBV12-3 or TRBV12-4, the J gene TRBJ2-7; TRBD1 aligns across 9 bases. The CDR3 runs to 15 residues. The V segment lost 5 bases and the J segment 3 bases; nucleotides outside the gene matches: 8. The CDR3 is CASSLTGGLSYEQYF. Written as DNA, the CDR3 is TGTGCCAGCAGTCTTACAGGGGGCTTGAGCTACGAGCAGTACTTC.

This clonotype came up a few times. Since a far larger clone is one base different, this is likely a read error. The DNA of the CDR3 is TGTGCCAGCAGTCCACGGACAGGGGGTAGGGGCTATGGCTACGCCTTC. Its protein product is CASSPRTGGRGYGYAF. The V gene is TRBV6-4, the J gene TRBJ1-2, with 10 bases fitting TRBD1. This CDR3 has 16 amino acids. Germline V gene data show CDR1 as MRHNA and CDR2 as SNTAGT.

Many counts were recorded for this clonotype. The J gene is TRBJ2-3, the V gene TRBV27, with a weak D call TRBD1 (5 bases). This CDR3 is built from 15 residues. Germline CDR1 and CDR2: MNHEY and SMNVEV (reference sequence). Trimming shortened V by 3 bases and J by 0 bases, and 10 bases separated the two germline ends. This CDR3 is CASSLRRASTDTQYF. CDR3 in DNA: TGTGCCAGCAGTTTGCGCAGGGCTAGCACAGATACGCAGTATTTT.

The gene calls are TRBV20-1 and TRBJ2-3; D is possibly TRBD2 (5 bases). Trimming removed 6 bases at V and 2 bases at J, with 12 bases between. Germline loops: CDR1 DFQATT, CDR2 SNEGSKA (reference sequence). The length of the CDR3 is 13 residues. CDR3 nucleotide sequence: TGCAGTGCCTTACCAGCGGACACAGATACGCAGTATTTT. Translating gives CSALPADTDTQYF.

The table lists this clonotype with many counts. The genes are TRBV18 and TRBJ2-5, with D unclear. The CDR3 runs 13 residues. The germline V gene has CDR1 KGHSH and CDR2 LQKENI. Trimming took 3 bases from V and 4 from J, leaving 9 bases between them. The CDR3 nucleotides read TGTGCCAGCTCACCGGGAAGCCGAGAGACCCAGTACTTC. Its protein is CASSPGSRETQYF.

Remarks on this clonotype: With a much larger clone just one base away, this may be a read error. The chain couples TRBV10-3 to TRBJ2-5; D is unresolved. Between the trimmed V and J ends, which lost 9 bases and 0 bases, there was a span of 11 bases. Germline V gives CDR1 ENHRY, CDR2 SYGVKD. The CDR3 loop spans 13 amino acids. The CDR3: CAMQGSHQETQYF. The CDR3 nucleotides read TGTGCCATGCAAGGGTCCCACCAAGAGACCCAGTACTTC.

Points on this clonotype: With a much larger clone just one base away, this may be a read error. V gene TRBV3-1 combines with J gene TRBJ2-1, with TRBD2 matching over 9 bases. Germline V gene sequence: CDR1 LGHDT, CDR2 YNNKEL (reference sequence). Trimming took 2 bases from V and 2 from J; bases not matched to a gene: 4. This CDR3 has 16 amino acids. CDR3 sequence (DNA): TGTGCCAGCAGCCAACTAGCGGGGCAGCCCTACAATGAGCAGTTCTTC. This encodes CASSQLAGQPYNEQFF.

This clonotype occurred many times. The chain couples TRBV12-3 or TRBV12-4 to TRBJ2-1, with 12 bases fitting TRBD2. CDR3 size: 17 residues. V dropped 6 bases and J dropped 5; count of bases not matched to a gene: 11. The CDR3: CASSPTSGSLVHNEQFF. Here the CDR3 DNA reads TGTGCCAGCAGCCCGACTAGCGGGAGCCTCGTCCACAATGAGCAGTTCTTC.

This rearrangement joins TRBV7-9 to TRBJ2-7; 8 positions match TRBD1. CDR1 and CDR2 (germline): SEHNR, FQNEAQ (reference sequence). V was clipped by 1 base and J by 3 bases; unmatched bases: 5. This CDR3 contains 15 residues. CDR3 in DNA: TGTGCCAGCAGCTTAGTCAGGGGGCAGTTCTACGAGCAGTACTTC. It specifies CASSLVRGQFYEQYF.

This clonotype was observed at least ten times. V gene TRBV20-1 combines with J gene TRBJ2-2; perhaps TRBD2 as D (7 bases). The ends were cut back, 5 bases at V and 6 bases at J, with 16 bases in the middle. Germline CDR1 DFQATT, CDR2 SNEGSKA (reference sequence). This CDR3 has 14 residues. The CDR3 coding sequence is TGCAGTGCTGGGGGTGGGGGGGGCTCCGGGGAGCTGTTTTTT. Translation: CSAGGGGGSGELFF.

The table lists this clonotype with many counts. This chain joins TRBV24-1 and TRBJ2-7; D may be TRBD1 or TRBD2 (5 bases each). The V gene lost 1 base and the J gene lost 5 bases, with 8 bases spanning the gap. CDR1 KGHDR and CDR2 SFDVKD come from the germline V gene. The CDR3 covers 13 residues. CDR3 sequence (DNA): TGTGCCACCAGTGATTTTGAGGGGCACGAGCAGTACTTC. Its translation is CATSDFEGHEQYF.

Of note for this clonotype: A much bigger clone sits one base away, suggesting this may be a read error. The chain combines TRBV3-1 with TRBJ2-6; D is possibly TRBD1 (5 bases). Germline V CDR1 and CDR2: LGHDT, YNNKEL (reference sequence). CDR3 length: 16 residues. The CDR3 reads CASSLNRISGANVLSF. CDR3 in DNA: TGTGCCAGCAGCCTGAACAGGATCTCTGGGGCCAACGTCCTGTCTTTC.

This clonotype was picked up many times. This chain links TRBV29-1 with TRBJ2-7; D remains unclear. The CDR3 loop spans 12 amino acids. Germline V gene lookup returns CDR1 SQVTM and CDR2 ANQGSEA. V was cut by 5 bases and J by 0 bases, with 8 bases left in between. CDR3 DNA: TGCAGCGTTTGGCTAAACTCCTACGAGCAGTACTTC. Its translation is CSVWLNSYEQYF.

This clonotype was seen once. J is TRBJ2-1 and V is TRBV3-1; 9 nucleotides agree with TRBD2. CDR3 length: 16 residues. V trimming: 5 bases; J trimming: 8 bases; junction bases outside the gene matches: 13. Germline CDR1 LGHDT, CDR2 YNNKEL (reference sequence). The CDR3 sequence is CASSKGWVAGDHEQFF. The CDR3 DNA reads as TGTGCCAGCAGCAAAGGGTGGGTAGCGGGAGACCATGAGCAGTTCTTC.

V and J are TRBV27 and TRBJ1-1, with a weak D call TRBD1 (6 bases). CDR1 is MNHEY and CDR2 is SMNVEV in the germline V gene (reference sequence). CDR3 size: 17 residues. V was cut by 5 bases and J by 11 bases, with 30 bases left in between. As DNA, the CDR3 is TGTGCCAGCAGTCCGTCGACAGGTTCCTCTGCTTCTTTGGGGGCTTTCTTT. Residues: CASSPSTGSSASLGAFF.

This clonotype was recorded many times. This CDR3 is CASSPRTGINEQFF. The CDR3 bases are TGTGCCAGCAGCCCTCGGACAGGGATAAATGAGCAGTTCTTC. This chain joins TRBV7-9 and TRBJ2-1; 8 nucleotides agree with TRBD1. The length of the CDR3 is 14 residues. With 5 bases clipped from V and 7 bases from J, the junction kept 7 bases outside the gene matches. CDR1 is SEHNR, CDR2 FQNEAQ, per germline (reference sequence). Looking up the rest from reference TRBV7-9 and TRBJ2-1 gives the full variable domain: DTGVSQNPRHKITKRGQNVTFRCDPISEHNRLYWYRQTLGQGPEFLTYFQNEAQLEKSRLLSDRFSAERPKGSFSTLEIQRTEQGDSAMYLCASSPRTGINEQFFGPGTRLTVL.

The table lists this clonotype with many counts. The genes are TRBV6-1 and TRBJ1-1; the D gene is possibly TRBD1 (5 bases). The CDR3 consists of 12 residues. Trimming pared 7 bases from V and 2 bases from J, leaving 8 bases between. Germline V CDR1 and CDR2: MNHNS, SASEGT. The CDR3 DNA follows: TGTGCCAGCAAAAGGGGAAACACTGAAGCTTTCTTT. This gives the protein CASKRGNTEAFF.

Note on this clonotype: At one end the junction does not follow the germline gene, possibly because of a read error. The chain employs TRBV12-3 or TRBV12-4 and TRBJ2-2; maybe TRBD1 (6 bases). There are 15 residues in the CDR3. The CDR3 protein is CASSRGGAIAGEPFF. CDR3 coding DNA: TGTGCCAGCAGTCGAGGGGGTGCGATCGCCGGGGAGCCGTTTTTT.

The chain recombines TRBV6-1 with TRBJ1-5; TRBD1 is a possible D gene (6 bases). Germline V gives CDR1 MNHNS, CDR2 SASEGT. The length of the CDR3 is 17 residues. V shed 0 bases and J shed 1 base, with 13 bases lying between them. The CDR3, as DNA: TGTGCCAGCAGTGAAGCGCCCGGGGGGGCCAGCAATCAGCCCCAGCATTTT. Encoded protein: CASSEAPGGASNQPQHF.

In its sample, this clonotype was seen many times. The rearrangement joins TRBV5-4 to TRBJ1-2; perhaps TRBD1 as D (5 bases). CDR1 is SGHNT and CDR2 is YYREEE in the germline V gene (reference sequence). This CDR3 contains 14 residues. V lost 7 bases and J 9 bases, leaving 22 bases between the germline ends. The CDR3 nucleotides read TGTGCCAGCGCCCCGGGACCGGGTGGTTGGAGCTACACCTTC. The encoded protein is CASAPGPGGWSYTF.

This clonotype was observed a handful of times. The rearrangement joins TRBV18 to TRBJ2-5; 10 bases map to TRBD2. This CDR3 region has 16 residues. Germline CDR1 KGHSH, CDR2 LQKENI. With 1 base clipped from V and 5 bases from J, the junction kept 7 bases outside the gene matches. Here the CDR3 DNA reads TGTGCCAGCTCACCACTGCTAGCGGGAGCGGGGGAGACCCAGTACTTC. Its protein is CASSPLLAGAGETQYF.